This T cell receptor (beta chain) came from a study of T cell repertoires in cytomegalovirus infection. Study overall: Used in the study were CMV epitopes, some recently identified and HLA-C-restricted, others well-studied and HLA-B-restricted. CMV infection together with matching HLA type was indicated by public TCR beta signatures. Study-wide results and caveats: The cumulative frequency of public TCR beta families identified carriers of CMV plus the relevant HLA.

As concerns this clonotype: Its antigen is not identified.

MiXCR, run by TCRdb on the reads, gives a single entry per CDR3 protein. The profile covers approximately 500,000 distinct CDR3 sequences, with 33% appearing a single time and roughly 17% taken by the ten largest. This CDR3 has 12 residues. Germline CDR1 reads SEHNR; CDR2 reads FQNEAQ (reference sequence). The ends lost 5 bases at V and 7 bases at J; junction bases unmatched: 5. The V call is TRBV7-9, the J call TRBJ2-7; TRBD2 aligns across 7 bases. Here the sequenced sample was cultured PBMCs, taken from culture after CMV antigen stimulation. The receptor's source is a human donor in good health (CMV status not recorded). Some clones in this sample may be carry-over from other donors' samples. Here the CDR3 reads CASSPGLEEQYF. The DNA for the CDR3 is TGTGCCAGCAGCCCCGGACTAGAGGAGCAGTACTTC. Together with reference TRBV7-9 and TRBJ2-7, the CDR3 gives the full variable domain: DTGVSQNPRHKITKRGQNVTFRCDPISEHNRLYWYRQTLGQGPEFLTYFQNEAQLEKSRLLSDRFSAERPKGSFSTLEIQRTEQGDSAMYLCASSPGLEEQYFGPGTRLTVT.